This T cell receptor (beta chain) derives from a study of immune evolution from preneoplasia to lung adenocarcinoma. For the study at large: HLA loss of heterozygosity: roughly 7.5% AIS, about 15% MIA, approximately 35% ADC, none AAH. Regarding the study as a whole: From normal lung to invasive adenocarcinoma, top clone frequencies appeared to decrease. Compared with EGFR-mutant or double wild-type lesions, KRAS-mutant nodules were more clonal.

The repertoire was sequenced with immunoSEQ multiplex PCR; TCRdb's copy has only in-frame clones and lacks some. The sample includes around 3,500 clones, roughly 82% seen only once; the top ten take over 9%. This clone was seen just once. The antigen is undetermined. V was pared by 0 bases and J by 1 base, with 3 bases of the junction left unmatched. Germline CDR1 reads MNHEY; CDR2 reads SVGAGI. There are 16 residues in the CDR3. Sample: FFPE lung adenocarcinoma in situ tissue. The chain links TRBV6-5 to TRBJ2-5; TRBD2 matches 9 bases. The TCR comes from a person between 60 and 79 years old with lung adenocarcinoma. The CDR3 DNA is TGTGCCAGCAGTTACTCGCTAGCGGGGTTCCAAGAGACCCAGTACTTC. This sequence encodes CASSYSLAGFQETQYF.